This T cell receptor (beta chain) is from a study of T cell repertoires in cytomegalovirus infection. Overall study findings and caveats: Cumulative public TCR beta family frequency identified carriers of CMV plus the relevant HLA. Dominating the ex vivo response were HLA-C-restricted CMV-specific TCR beta clonotypes.

Via MiXCR, TCRdb re-called the reads, giving one row per CDR3 protein. The data show around 130,000 distinct CDR3 sequences, about 24% seen once. Remarks on this clonotype: The antigen is not known.

CDR1 is WSHSY and CDR2 is SAAADI in the germline V gene. The V gene end was trimmed by 9 bases and the J gene end by 7 bases; junction bases not matched to a gene: 5. The CDR3 is 13 residues long. The material sequenced was PBMCs, sequenced either directly or after in vitro stimulation (not recorded which). This sequence joins TRBV10-2 and TRBJ2-2; 10 bases align to TRBD2. The sequence derives from a human donor in good health (CMV status not recorded). Some clones in this sample may be carry-over from other donors' samples. The CDR3 sequence is CASSGRMVGELFF. CDR3 DNA: TGCGCCAGTAGCGGGAGGATGGTCGGGGAGCTGTTTTTT.